This T cell receptor beta chain came from a study of blood T cell repertoires in COVID-19 (dated by TCRdb to 2020 to 2022). Notes on the research overall: Samples from collaborators originated in the United States, Italy and Spain and spanned both the acute and convalescent phases of COVID-19. The prospective study material was composed of cDNA or gDNA derived from T cells, B-cell-depleted T cells, or PBMCs. The dataset comprised deeply sampled blood TCRbeta repertoires from subjects exposed to, actively infected with, or recovered from COVID-19. The repertoires were released in a freely available public database intended as a resource for research on the immune response to SARS-CoV-2. Samples were obtained from the ongoing ImmuneRACE study (first 160 participants) and from approximately 1,200 subjects provided by 6 global collaborators. A de-identified subject ID, COVID-19 status, age in years and sex were almost always included in the sample metadata. Where HLA class I and class II types were available, the types were taken from metadata supplied by the sample provider, not from assay-based typing. Study-wide findings and limitations: The quantity of clinical and demographic metadata differed by source and by participant and was supplied without curation.

Collaborating institutions collected whole blood in K2EDTA tubes following their own protocols. For TCRbeta analysis, collaborators shipped samples as frozen whole blood, isolated PBMCs, or DNA extracted from either of those sample types. The table lists this clone with a few counts. Its antigen is unknown. The input lacks base qualities; no much larger clone sits a single base away. Other DNA sequences in this specimen translate into the identical CDR3. The immunoSEQ Assay, a bias-controlled multiplex PCR, was used to amplify TCRbeta CDR3 regions from genomic DNA. Per the original workflow: The number of nucleated cells in each sample was estimated from the amplification of reference gene primers within the assay. Sequence reads were collapsed and filtered to measure the absolute abundance of every unique TCRbeta CDR3 rearrangement. Productive Simpson clonality was computed per sample as the square root of Simpson's diversity index over productive rearrangements. The immuneACCESS repertoire file appears here via TCRdb, limited to in-frame rearrangements. These files lack a portion of the clones; in checked studies, under half of the deficit traces to unresolved V genes, and the cause of the others is not known. The V and J calls and clone size come from that table; D and trimming were worked out from the DNA. For this sample there are 130,000 to 150,000 clones; about four fifths appear just once. The ten largest make up roughly 8% of the sample.

The CDR3 numbers 15 residues from cysteine through phenylalanine. Left in the record is the CDR3 DNA by itself, 45 bases read in frame from the first base. Deletion took 3 bases off V and 1 base off J, with a span of 9 bases between the germline ends. CDR1 and CDR2, looked up from the germline V gene (reference sequence), are LGHDT and YNNKEL. The sequencing input was peripheral blood. This TCR came from a human donor in a cohort sampled during active COVID-19. The chain uses TRBV3-1 (or the pseudogene TRBV3-2) and TRBJ2-2, with TRBD1 perhaps the D gene, on 6 matching bases. The CDR3: CASSHMTGNTGELFF. The sequenced DNA: TGTGCCAGCAGCCATATGACAGGGAACACCGGGGAGCTGTTTTTT.